Presented here are 27 T cell receptor beta chains from one specimen sequenced in a study of cytomegalovirus exposure and HLA in healthy donors. The PCR contained 60 Vbeta and 13 Jbeta primers. The assay was immunoSEQ multiplex PCR, and TCRdb's table has in-frame clones only and misses some. The repertoire holds roughly 150,000 clones, with about 80% as singletons. Material for sequencing was PBMCs. Receptors were obtained from a man younger than 45 in good health and CMV-seropositive.

The V gene is TRBV4-1, the J gene TRBJ2-7; 9 bases are a match to TRBD1. V shed 5 bases and J 6 bases; nucleotides not matched to a gene: 2. This CDR3 contains 12 residues. Germline lookup yields CDR1 MGHRA and CDR2 YSYEKL. This CDR3 reads CASSGTGIEQYF. In DNA form, the CDR3 reads TGCGCCAGCAGCGGGACAGGGATCGAGCAGTACTTC.

The chain has TRBV27 and TRBJ2-1, with a weak D call TRBD1 (5 bases). CDR1 is MNHEY, CDR2 SMNVEV, per germline (reference sequence). The V end was cut by 6 bases, the J end by 6 bases, with 12 bases between. The CDR3 totals 13 residues. The DNA for the CDR3 is TGTGCCAGCAGCCATGACAGTTTCAATGAGCAGTTCTTC. Translation gives CASSHDSFNEQFF.

CDR3 in amino acids: CASSPGQFNFYGYTF. CDR3 coding DNA: TGTGCCAGCAGTCCTGGACAGTTTAACTTCTATGGCTACACCTTC. The chain has TRBV25-1 and TRBJ1-2; D possibly corresponds to TRBD1 (6 bases). Trimming removed 5 bases at V and 4 bases at J, with 17 bases between. The CDR3 is made up of 15 amino acids. Germline loops: CDR1 MGHDK, CDR2 SYGVNS.

The gene calls are TRBV4-3 and TRBJ2-1, with 9 bases fitting TRBD1. This CDR3 comprises 16 residues. Germline CDR1 LGHNA, CDR2 YSLEER. V lost 4 bases, J lost 7 bases, and 11 bases stayed unmatched. Here the CDR3 reads CASSPSGTGWVNEQFF. The CDR3 nucleotides read TGCGCCAGCAGCCCTTCCGGGACAGGGTGGGTAAATGAGCAGTTCTTC.

This chain links TRBV29-1 with TRBJ2-3, with D perhaps matching TRBD2 (6 bases). The V end was cut by 1 base, the J end by 7 bases, with 18 bases between. This CDR3 has 15 amino acids. Germline-derived CDR1 and CDR2 are SQVTM and ANQGSEA. The CDR3 here is CSVEVLFGSMYTQYF. The CDR3 DNA reads as TGCAGCGTTGAAGTTCTCTTCGGGAGTATGTATACGCAGTATTTT.

The rearrangement links TRBV5-4 to TRBJ2-6, with 10 bases identical to TRBD1. CDR3 length: 18 amino acids. The germline gives CDR1 SGHNT, CDR2 YYREEE (reference sequence). Unmatched junction bases numbered 7, after V lost 4 bases and J lost 0 bases. CDR3 sequence: CASSPRQGATSGANVLTF. CDR3 nucleotides: TGTGCCAGCAGCCCGCGACAGGGGGCAACCTCTGGGGCCAACGTCCTGACTTTC.

This chain connects TRBV30 to TRBJ1-5; no definite D call. CDR1 and CDR2 from the germline V gene are GTSNPN and SVGIG (reference sequence). V lost 3 bases and J lost 4, with 7 bases in between. CDR3 size: 12 residues. The chain's CDR3 is CAWRGSNQPQHF. The CDR3 bases are TGTGCCTGGAGGGGCAGTAATCAGCCCCAGCATTTT.

The chain carries TRBV7-8 and TRBJ1-1; D is uncertain. Germline CDR1 reads SGHVS; CDR2 reads FQNEAQ. This CDR3 has 13 amino acids. V shed 5 bases and J shed 2 bases, with 9 bases lying between them. The CDR3 loop is CASSPRTNTEAFF. CDR3 in DNA: TGTGCCAGCAGCCCTCGAACAAACACTGAAGCTTTCTTT.

The gene calls are TRBV28 and TRBJ2-3, with D perhaps TRBD1 (6 bases). Deletions cut 3 bases from V and 2 bases from J, with 12 bases between. The CDR3 runs to 15 residues. Per the germline V gene, CDR1 is MDHEN and CDR2 is SYDVKM. CDR3 amino acids: CASSFAGVHTDTQYF. The DNA of the CDR3 is TGTGCCAGCAGTTTCGCAGGGGTGCACACAGATACGCAGTATTTT.

The rearrangement uses TRBV2 and TRBJ2-1, with D hard to call. Between the trimmed V and J ends, which lost 7 bases and 7 bases, there was a span of 11 bases. This CDR3 has 12 residues. CDR1 and CDR2 from the germline V gene are SNHLY and FYNNEI. CDR3 sequence reads: CASTLFGNEQFF. CDR3 nucleotides: TGTGCCAGCACTTTATTCGGGAATGAGCAGTTCTTC. Full variable domain (rest looked up from reference TRBV2 and TRBJ2-1): EPEVTQTPSHQVTQMGQEVILRCVPISNHLYFYWYRQILGQKVEFLVSFYNNEISEKSEIFDDQFSVERPDGSNFTLKIRSTKLEDSAMYFCASTLFGNEQFFGPGTRLTVL.

This chain connects TRBV29-1 to TRBJ2-3; 8 positions match TRBD2. Germline V gene lookup returns CDR1 SQVTM and CDR2 ANQGSEA. The CDR3 sequence is 14 residues long. J was trimmed by 7 bases and V by 2 bases; bases with no gene match: 8. The chain's CDR3 is CSVERRLASNTQYF. The CDR3 DNA follows: TGCAGCGTTGAACGCCGACTAGCGAGCAATACGCAGTATTTT.

A word on this clone: At one boundary the junction diverges from the germline segment, which might be a read error. This chain uses TRBV7-9 with TRBJ2-7, with a possible D match to TRBD2 (6 bases). Germline V CDR1 and CDR2: SEHNR, FQNEAQ (reference sequence). The CDR3 extends over 12 amino acids. CDR3 in DNA: TGTTCCAGCAGCTTTGGGGGGTACGAGCAGTACTTC. Amino acids: CSSSFGGYEQYF.

This sequence joins TRBV10-3 and TRBJ1-5, with 10 positions matching TRBD1. The CDR3 runs to 16 residues. Trimming cost V 6 bases and J 1 base; bases outside gene matches: 6. Per germline, CDR1 ENHRY and CDR2 SYGVKD. CDR3 sequence (DNA): TGTGCCATCAGGGGGACAGGGGATGGGAGCAATCAGCCCCAGCATTTT. As protein: CAIRGTGDGSNQPQHF.

The chain recombines TRBV25-1 with TRBJ1-2, with D uncertain. CDR3 length: 12 residues. V was pared by 3 bases and J by 3 bases, with 5 bases between. From germline, CDR1 is MGHDK and CDR2 SYGVNS. The CDR3 nucleotides are TGTGCCAGCAGTGATTCTTACTATGGCTACACCTTC. It is translated as CASSDSYYGYTF.

The rearrangement links TRBV30 to TRBJ2-1, with no clear D. CDR3 length: 12 residues. V lost 3 bases, J lost 4 bases, and 7 bases lay in between. Germline V gene sequence: CDR1 GTSNPN, CDR2 SVGIG (reference sequence). CDR3 protein: CAWSAEYNEQFF. CDR3 bases: TGTGCCTGGAGCGCGGAATACAATGAGCAGTTCTTC.

This clone was seen a handful of times. The chain couples TRBV19 to TRBJ2-3; D might be TRBD1 (6 bases). CDR1 is LNHDA and CDR2 is SQIVND in the germline V gene (reference sequence). V lost 5 bases, J lost 0 bases, and 9 bases lay in between. CDR3 size: 14 residues. CDR3 nucleotides: TGTGCCAGTAGTTCTACAGGGAGCACAGATACGCAGTATTTT. The encoded protein is CASSSTGSTDTQYF. Complete variable domain (other parts from reference TRBV19 and TRBJ2-3): DGGITQSPKYLFRKEGQNVTLSCEQNLNHDAMYWYRQDPGQGLRLIYYSQIVNDFQKGDIAEGYSVSREKKESFPLTVTSAQKNPTAFYLCASSSTGSTDTQYFGPGTRLTVL.

V is TRBV7-9 and J is TRBJ2-5; perhaps TRBD2 as D (5 bases). Germline-derived CDR1 and CDR2 are SEHNR and FQNEAQ (reference sequence). This CDR3 has 15 amino acids. Trimming cost V 6 bases and J 0 bases, with 14 bases left between them. The CDR3 DNA reads TGTGCCAGCAGTTCACTCAGCGGAAACCAAGAGACCCAGTACTTC. Translation gives CASSSLSGNQETQYF.

This clone was seen more than once but under ten times. The chain links TRBV18 to TRBJ1-4; 9 nucleotides agree with TRBD1. With V trimmed by 5 bases and J by 0 bases, 4 bases remained unmatched. The CDR3 has 16 residues. CDR1 and CDR2 (germline): KGHSH, LQKENI. In DNA form, the CDR3 reads TGTGCCAGCTCATCGACAGGGGGTTCAACTAATGAAAAACTGTTTTTT. Translation: CASSSTGGSTNEKLFF.

This clone was observed a few times. The chain joins TRBV7-2 to TRBJ2-2; 8 bases match TRBD1. The V segment lost 8 bases and the J segment 4 bases; nucleotides outside the gene matches: 12. The CDR3 loop spans 16 amino acids. CDR1 is SGHTA, CDR2 FQGNSA, per germline. CDR3 residues: CASALGTGWGTGELFF. The DNA of the CDR3 is TGTGCCAGCGCGCTCGGGACAGGCTGGGGCACCGGGGAGCTGTTTTTT. Looking up the rest from reference TRBV7-2 and TRBJ2-2 gives the full variable domain: GAGVSQSPSNKVTEKGKDVELRCDPISGHTALYWYRQSLGQGLEFLIYFQGNSAPDKSGLPSDRFSAERTGGSVSTLTIQRTQQEDSAVYLCASALGTGWGTGELFFGEGSRLTVL.

This chain connects TRBV5-6 to TRBJ1-2; 10 nucleotides match TRBD1. Germline values: CDR1 SGHDT, CDR2 YYEEEE. The trim removed 4 bases at V and 4 bases at J, leaving 4 bases unmatched. This CDR3 is 14 amino acids long. CDR3 amino acids: CASSPGQGRYGYTF. The CDR3 DNA reads TGTGCCAGCAGCCCGGGACAGGGGCGCTATGGCTACACCTTC.

CDR3 coding DNA: TGTGCCAGCAGTTTGGCTCCAGATACGCAGTATTTT. The encoded protein is CASSLAPDTQYF. V is TRBV27 and J is TRBJ2-3; no clear D. Trimming removed 3 bases at V and 4 bases at J, with 5 bases between. The CDR3 loop spans 12 amino acids. CDR1 and CDR2 (germline): MNHEY, SMNVEV (reference sequence).

In nucleotides, the CDR3 is TGTGCCAGCAGCTCACCCGGGACTAGCGGGGGGGCAAATGAGCAGTTCTTC. The encoded protein is CASSSPGTSGGANEQFF. V usage is TRBV13 and J usage is TRBJ2-1; TRBD2 aligns across 16 bases. From germline, CDR1 is PRHDT and CDR2 FYEKMQ (reference sequence). With 4 bases clipped from V and 7 bases from J, the junction kept 7 bases outside the gene matches. The CDR3 is made up of 17 amino acids. Based on the CDR3 plus reference TRBV13 and TRBJ2-1, the full variable domain is AAGVIQSPRHLIKEKRETATLKCYPIPRHDTVYWYQQGPGQDPQFLISFYEKMQSDKGSIPDRFSAQQFSDYHSELNMSSLELGDSALYFCASSSPGTSGGANEQFFGPGTRLTVL.

The rearrangement uses TRBV19 and TRBJ1-5, with 7 bases matching TRBD1. Losses at the gene ends were 4 bases for V and 6 bases for J; bases not matched to a gene: 6. Looked up from germline, CDR1 is LNHDA and CDR2 is SQIVND (reference sequence). The CDR3 covers 14 residues. CDR3 in amino acids: CASSRTGQGQPQHF. CDR3 nucleotide sequence: TGTGCCAGTAGTAGGACAGGACAAGGTCAGCCCCAGCATTTT. The whole variable domain, filled in from reference TRBV19 and TRBJ1-5, reads DGGITQSPKYLFRKEGQNVTLSCEQNLNHDAMYWYRQDPGQGLRLIYYSQIVNDFQKGDIAEGYSVSREKKESFPLTVTSAQKNPTAFYLCASSRTGQGQPQHFGDGTRLSIL.

The chain combines TRBV6-1 with TRBJ2-1; TRBD2 agrees at 8 bases. Per germline, CDR1 MNHNS and CDR2 SASEGT. After removal of 6 bases from V and 5 bases from J, the junction contained 9 bases not matched to a gene. The CDR3 is 15 amino acids. Here the CDR3 DNA reads TGTGCCAGCAGGGGGGGGGTAGCGGGGAACAATGAGCAGTTCTTC. Amino acid sequence: CASRGGVAGNNEQFF.

This chain joins TRBV7-2 and TRBJ2-2; 9 bases match TRBD1. V lost 5 bases to trimming and J lost 7 bases; unmatched junction nucleotides: 5. Germline V lookup: CDR1 SGHTA, CDR2 FQGNSA. CDR3 length equals 14 residues. The CDR3 protein is CASSPQGAGGELFF. The CDR3 DNA follows: TGTGCCAGCAGCCCACAGGGGGCAGGCGGGGAGCTGTTTTTT.

The DNA for the CDR3 is TGTGCCAGCAGCTTAGCCCAGGCCAGGGGCGGACCCCAAAACACCATATATTTT. Its protein product is CASSLAQARGGPQNTIYF. The gene calls are TRBV7-2 and TRBJ1-3, with TRBD1 as a possible D gene (6 bases). Trimming took off 0 bases at V and 6 bases at J, with 21 bases between the two ends. This CDR3 is built from 18 residues. Germline CDR1 reads SGHTA; CDR2 reads FQGNSA.

The gene calls are TRBV7-2 and TRBJ2-1; D ambiguous. In germline, CDR1 is SGHTA, CDR2 FQGNSA. The V end was cut by 5 bases, the J end by 10 bases, with 9 bases between. The CDR3 length is 11 residues. The CDR3 spells CASSQIGEQFF. CDR3 sequence (DNA): TGTGCCAGCAGCCAAATCGGGGAGCAGTTCTTC.